This T cell receptor beta chain derives from a study of blood T cell repertoires in COVID-19. Patients from Seattle were sampled longitudinally, starting during active infection. Sequenced by immunoSEQ multiplex PCR; TCRdb stores in-frame clones only, minus some. The table shows 150,000 to 200,000 clones, with roughly 77% occurring only once. Germline CDR1 reads LGHNT; CDR2 reads FRNRAP. The CDR3 covers 15 residues. Trimming removed 1 base from V and 11 bases from J; junction bases left unmatched: 8. The chain is built from TRBV12-5 and TRBJ2-3, with 11 nucleotides matching TRBD2. The clonotype was recovered from a woman aged 40 to 50 with COVID-19, enrolled during active disease. The specimen was peripheral blood. In DNA form, the CDR3 reads TGTGCTAGTGGTTTGGGGACTAGCGGGCCAGAGAAGCAGTATTTT. Protein sequence: CASGLGTSGPEKQYF.